This is a list of T cell receptor beta chains from one sample in a study of blood T cell repertoires in COVID-19. This table comes from immunoSEQ multiplex PCR, and its TCRdb copy is limited to in-frame clones, with some not included. The sample has around 300,000 clones, roughly 86% seen once. Sequenced material: PBMCs or T cells enriched from blood (not recorded which). All receptors come from a woman in her twenties or thirties who had recovered from COVID-19. CDR3s include the opening cysteine and the closing phenylalanine or tryptophan. D genes are given only for firm matches. The size field is filled for only some rows; it gives once, few, many or a size class.

>once|TRBV6-1|-|TRBJ1-2
CASSERDRGGYTF
TGTGCCAGCAGTGAAAGGGATCGGGGGGGCTACACCTTC
>-|TRBV5-1|TRBD1|TRBJ1-5
CASSRRQGAKRSNQPQHF
TGCGCCAGCAGCCGCCGACAGGGGGCGAAGAGGAGCAATCAGCCCCAGCATTTT
>-|TRBV7-8|-|TRBJ2-2
CASSLSGANTGELFF
TGTGCCAGCAGCTTATCGGGGGCGAACACCGGGGAGCTGTTTTTT
>few|TRBV4-1|-|TRBJ1-4
CASSQSTGARWTTNEKLFF
TGCGCCAGCAGCCAATCCACAGGCGCGCGGTGGACAACTAATGAAAAACTGTTTTTT
>once|TRBV28|TRBD2|TRBJ2-7
CASITRGGSYEQYF
TGTGCCAGCATTACTCGGGGGGGCTCCTACGAGCAGTACTTC
>-|TRBV9|-|TRBJ2-3
CASSVDKLSSLGTQYF
TGTGCCAGCAGCGTAGATAAGCTATCTTCTCTCGGTACGCAGTATTTT
>-|TRBV3-1/TRBV3-2|-|TRBJ1-1
CASSHDDRLEVF
TGTGCCAGCAGCCACGACGACAGGCTCGAGGTCTTT
>-|TRBV7-9|-|TRBJ1-4
CASSLALQSKLFF
TGTGCCAGCAGCTTAGCCTTACAGTCAAAACTGTTTTTT
>-|TRBV4-1|-|TRBJ2-7
CASSQVDSLYEQYF
TGCGCCAGCAGCCAAGTCGACAGTTTATACGAGCAGTACTTC
>-|TRBV12-3/TRBV12-4|-|TRBJ1-5
CASSSSPNQPQHF
TGTGCCAGCAGTTCCAGTCCCAATCAGCCCCAGCATTTT
>-|TRBV18|-|TRBJ1-1
CASSPGSAGGAFF
TGTGCCAGCTCACCAGGGTCGGCGGGGGGAGCTTTCTTT
>-|TRBV9|-|TRBJ2-3
CASSVEGSGTDTQYF
TGTGCCAGCAGCGTAGAGGGTAGCGGCACAGATACGCAGTATTTT
>-|TRBV18|TRBD1|TRBJ1-4
CASSRDSNEKLFF
TGTGCCAGCTCACGGGACAGTAATGAAAAACTGTTTTTT
>-|TRBV9|-|TRBJ2-1
CASSVTTAGAPYNEQFF
TGTGCCAGCAGCGTAACGACCGCGGGGGCCCCCTACAATGAGCAGTTCTTC